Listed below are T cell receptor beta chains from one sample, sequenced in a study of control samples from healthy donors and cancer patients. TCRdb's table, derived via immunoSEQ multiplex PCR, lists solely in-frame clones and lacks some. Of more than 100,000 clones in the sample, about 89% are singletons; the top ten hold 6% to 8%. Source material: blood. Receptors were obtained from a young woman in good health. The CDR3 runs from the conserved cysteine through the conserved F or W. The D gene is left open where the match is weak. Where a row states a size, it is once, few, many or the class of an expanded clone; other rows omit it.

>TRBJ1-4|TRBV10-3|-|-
CAISEDAGSFSLFF
TGTGCCATCAGTGAGGATGCAGGCTCGTTCTCACTGTTTTTT
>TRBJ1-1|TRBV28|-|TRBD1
CASSNYRGNTEAFF
TGTGCCAGCAGTAACTACAGGGGGAACACTGAAGCTTTCTTT
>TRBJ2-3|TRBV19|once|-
CASSTGPSTDTQYF
TGTGCCAGTAGTACCGGACCGAGTACAGATACGCAGTATTTT
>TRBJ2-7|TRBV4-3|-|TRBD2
CASSQVRAGGAYEQYF
TGCGCCAGCAGCCAAGTAAGAGCGGGAGGGGCCTACGAGCAGTACTTC
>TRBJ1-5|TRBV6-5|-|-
CASSSNSQGSYRPQHF
TGTGCCAGCAGTTCCAACTCTCAGGGTAGTTATCGGCCCCAGCATTTT
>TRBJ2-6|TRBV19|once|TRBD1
CASMGQGLLPRSGANVLTF
TGTGCCAGTATGGGACAGGGTTTATTACCACGATCTGGGGCCAACGTCCTGACTTTC
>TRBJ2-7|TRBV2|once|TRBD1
CASSLNRGPTYEQYF
TGTGCCAGCAGCCTAAACAGGGGACCTACCTACGAGCAGTACTTC
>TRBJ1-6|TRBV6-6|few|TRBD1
CASTSEGAKQRHF
TGTGCCAGCACTTCCGAGGGGGCCAAACAGAGGCACTTT
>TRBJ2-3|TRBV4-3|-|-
CASSQDLRRAGPDTQYF
TGCGCCAGCAGCCAAGACCTCAGAAGGGCGGGCCCAGATACGCAGTATTTT
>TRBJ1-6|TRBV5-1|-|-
CASSLGQDNSPLHF
TGCGCCAGCAGCTTGGGGCAAGATAATTCACCCCTCCACTTT
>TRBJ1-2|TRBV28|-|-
CASSLGGQNYGYTF
TGTGCCAGCAGTTTGGGAGGACAGAACTATGGCTACACCTTC
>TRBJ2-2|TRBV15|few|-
CATSRGVMSGELFF
TGTGCCACCAGCAGAGGAGTAATGTCCGGGGAGCTGTTTTTT
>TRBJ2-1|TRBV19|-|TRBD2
CASSIGIPVTSSEQFF
TGTGCCAGTAGTATTGGGATACCGGTGACTAGCAGTGAGCAGTTCTTC
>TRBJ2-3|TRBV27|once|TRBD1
CASSLLGQSLISTDTQYF
TGTGCCAGCAGTTTGTTGGGACAGTCCCTAATAAGCACAGATACGCAGTATTTT
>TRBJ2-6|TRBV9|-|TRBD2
CASSLRTSGAQSGANVLTF
TGTGCCAGCAGCTTAAGGACTAGCGGGGCTCAATCTGGGGCCAACGTCCTGACTTTC
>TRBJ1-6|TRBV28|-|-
CASSLSGANSPLHF
TGTGCCAGCAGTTTGTCGGGGGCGAATTCACCCCTCCACTTT
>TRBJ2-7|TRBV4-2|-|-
CASSQDGSYRGAGYF
TGTGCCAGCAGCCAAGATGGGTCTTATCGGGGGGCTGGCTACTTC